Below are 32 T cell receptor beta chains sequenced from a single sample in a study of cytomegalovirus exposure and HLA in healthy donors. PCR employed 60 Vbeta and 13 Jbeta primers. Method: immunoSEQ multiplex PCR; TCRdb's copy keeps in-frame clones and lacks some. This sample contains 85,000 to 90,000 clones. The specimen was PBMCs. The receptors derive from a man in his fifties or sixties in good health and CMV-seropositive.

This chain's CDR3 is CASSPTSGYTF. The CDR3 DNA reads as TGTGCCAGCAGCCCGACAAGCGGCTACACCTTC. The V call is TRBV7-2, the J call TRBJ1-2; no clear D. The CDR3 sequence is 11 residues long. The germline V and J ends were trimmed by 5 bases and 8 bases, with 9 bases remaining between them. Germline CDR1 is SGHTA and CDR2 is FQGNSA.

The chain has TRBV4-3 and TRBJ2-3; a possible D gene is TRBD2 (6 bases). The germline V and J ends were trimmed by 2 bases and 3 bases, with 12 bases remaining between them. Germline CDR1 and CDR2: LGHNA and YSLEER. The CDR3 covers 15 residues. The CDR3: CASSQQRASTDTQYF. The CDR3 nucleotides read TGCGCCAGCAGCCAACAGCGGGCTTCTACAGATACGCAGTATTTT.

The V call is TRBV6-5, the J call TRBJ2-7, with a possible D match to TRBD2 (6 bases). The CDR3 extends over 12 amino acids. Germline V gene sequence: CDR1 MNHEY, CDR2 SVGAGI. V lost 10 bases, J lost 0 bases, and 10 bases lay in between. The CDR3 bases are TGTGCCACCCGGGGGTTCTCCTACGAGCAGTACGTC. Protein: CATRGFSYEQYV.

This chain links TRBV20-1 with TRBJ2-1; D not resolved. Trimming removed 6 bases from V and 8 bases from J, with 11 bases in between. CDR1 is DFQATT, CDR2 SNEGSKA, per germline (reference sequence). The CDR3 is made up of 11 amino acids. As DNA, the CDR3 is TGCAGTGCCATCCTTAACTATGAGCAGTTCTTC. This sequence encodes CSAILNYEQFF.

The rearrangement joins TRBV30 to TRBJ2-7; no firm D call. The CDR3 has 15 residues. Trimming cost V 3 bases and J 6 bases, with 21 bases left between them. From germline, CDR1 is GTSNPN and CDR2 SVGIG (reference sequence). The CDR3 DNA is TGTGCCTGGAGGCCGAGGCTTAGCCGTTCCGGCGAGCAGTACTTC. The encoded protein is CAWRPRLSRSGEQYF.

The chain recombines TRBV7-8 with TRBJ2-5, with 7 bases fitting TRBD1. This CDR3 is 15 amino acids long. Germline CDR1 is SGHVS and CDR2 is FQNEAQ. Trimming took 5 bases from V and 1 from J; bases not matched to a gene: 7. This CDR3 reads CASSLGQTFQETQYF. The CDR3 bases are TGTGCCAGCAGCCTGGGACAGACCTTCCAAGAGACCCAGTACTTC.

The rearrangement uses TRBV4-2 and TRBJ1-2; D not resolved. CDR1 is LGHNA, CDR2 YNFKEQ, per germline. The CDR3 covers 17 residues. V was clipped by 0 bases and J by 1 base, with 15 bases between them. CDR3 bases: TGTGCCAGCAGCCAAGATCACGGAGAATATCGTAACTATGGCTACACCTTC. Its translation: CASSQDHGEYRNYGYTF.

This chain joins TRBV7-2 and TRBJ2-4; 10 bases fit TRBD2. The germline gives CDR1 SGHTA, CDR2 FQGNSA. This CDR3 has 17 residues. V was pared by 2 bases and J by 1 base, with 5 bases of the junction left unmatched. CDR3 in DNA: TGTGCCAGCAGCTTAACTAGCGGGATTGGGGCCAAAAACATTCAGTACTTC. This encodes CASSLTSGIGAKNIQYF.

V gene TRBV7-8 combines with J gene TRBJ2-3, with TRBD2 as a possible D gene (5 bases). The V end was cut by 2 bases, the J end by 6 bases, with 9 bases between. The CDR3 sequence is 13 residues long. The germline CDR1 and CDR2 sequences are SGHVS and FQNEAQ. This chain's CDR3 is CASSLRGSDTQYF. The DNA for the CDR3 is TGTGCCAGCAGCTTAAGAGGGTCGGATACGCAGTATTTT. The complete variable domain, with remaining parts taken from reference TRBV7-8 and TRBJ2-3, reads GAGVSQSPRYKVAKRGQDVALRCDPISGHVSLFWYQQALGQGPEFLTYFQNEAQLDKSGLPSDRFFAERPEGSVSTLKIQRTQQEDSAVYLCASSLRGSDTQYFGPGTRLTVL.

The rearrangement uses TRBV6-5 and TRBJ2-1, with 7 bases that match TRBD1. The J segment lost 5 bases and the V segment lost 2 bases, leaving 3 bases of the junction unmatched. Per germline, CDR1 MNHEY and CDR2 SVGAGI. The CDR3 totals 14 residues. For the CDR3, the DNA is TGTGCCAGCAGTTACCCGGGACAGAACAATGAGCAGTTCTTC. Its protein product is CASSYPGQNNEQFF.

Concerning this clone itself: The sample has other DNA sequences that encode this CDR3 too. DNA of the CDR3: TGTGCCAGCAGTAGTGGACAGGGGGCCTATGGCTACACCTTC. Its protein product is CASSSGQGAYGYTF. The gene calls are TRBV7-2 and TRBJ1-2, with 11 nucleotides matching TRBD1. There are 14 residues in the CDR3. Per germline, CDR1 SGHTA and CDR2 FQGNSA. J lost 4 bases, V lost 6 bases, and 4 bases had no gene match.

V and J are TRBV6-1 and TRBJ1-4; possibly TRBD1 for D (5 bases). This CDR3 has 19 residues. Germline V CDR1 and CDR2: MNHNS, SASEGT. V was clipped by 1 base and J by 0 bases, with 18 bases between them. The CDR3 here is CASSEVGFGAATTNEKLFF. The DNA of the CDR3 is TGTGCCAGCAGTGAAGTAGGCTTTGGGGCGGCTACAACTAATGAAAAACTGTTTTTT.

The chain recombines TRBV29-1 with TRBJ1-2; D ambiguous. From germline, CDR1 is SQVTM and CDR2 ANQGSEA. V lost 6 bases, J lost 5 bases, and 10 bases lay in between. This CDR3 region has 11 residues. The DNA of the CDR3 is TGCAGCGTCCTGGCCGGGTATGGCTACACCTTC. It encodes CSVLAGYGYTF. Full variable domain (outside the CDR3, taken from reference TRBV29-1 and TRBJ1-2): SAVISQKPSRDICQRGTSLTIQCQVDSQVTMMFWYRQQPGQSLTLIATANQGSEATYESGFVIDKFPISRPNLTFSTLTVSNMSPEDSSIYLCSVLAGYGYTFGSGTRLTVV.

The genes are TRBV2 and TRBJ1-5; D unclear. Trimming took 4 bases from V and 0 from J, leaving 7 bases between them. Germline V gene lookup returns CDR1 SNHLY and CDR2 FYNNEI. The CDR3 totals 14 residues. The CDR3 sequence is CASSGQVSNQPQHF. CDR3 bases: TGTGCCAGCAGTGGGCAGGTTAGCAATCAGCCCCAGCATTTT.

V usage is TRBV30 and J usage is TRBJ2-5, with 7 bases fitting TRBD2. The last part of the DNA fits TRBJ2-7 better; the J call may be wrong. This CDR3 has 14 residues. Looked up from germline, CDR1 is GTSNPN and CDR2 is SVGIG (reference sequence). The CDR3, as DNA: TGTGCCTGGAGTGTAGCGGGAAGCTCCTACGAGCAGTACTTC. It is translated as CAWSVAGSSYEQYF.

The CDR3 DNA sequence: TGTGCCAGCAGTTTCGGCCCCGGGAGGTACGAGCAGTACTTC. Amino acid sequence: CASSFGPGRYEQYF. J is TRBJ2-7 and V is TRBV6-5; TRBD2 agrees at 7 bases. Losses at the gene ends were 4 bases for V and 4 bases for J; bases not matched to a gene: 7. This CDR3 comprises 14 residues. Germline assignment: CDR1 MNHEY and CDR2 SVGAGI.

This rearrangement joins TRBV28 to TRBJ2-1; D call uncertain. V was cut by 3 bases and J by 9 bases, with 9 bases left in between. The CDR3 spans 12 residues. CDR1 MDHEN and CDR2 SYDVKM come from the germline V gene. The CDR3 DNA reads TGTGCCAGCAGTTTGAGTCTACGTGAGCAGTTCTTC. It encodes CASSLSLREQFF.

DNA for the CDR3: TGTGCCAGCAGCTCCCCCGGTGGGGGGTACGAGCAGTACTTC. Translated: CASSSPGGGYEQYF. This rearrangement joins TRBV7-2 to TRBJ2-7; tentative D call: TRBD2 (6 bases). V was cut by 4 bases and J by 4 bases, with 14 bases left in between. The germline V gene encodes CDR1 SGHTA and CDR2 FQGNSA. The CDR3 length is 14 residues.

The chain recombines TRBV5-4 with TRBJ1-4, with 8 bases aligning to TRBD1. The length of the CDR3 is 14 residues. Germline CDR1 and CDR2: SGHNT and YYREEE (reference sequence). J lost 7 bases, V lost 4 bases, and 6 bases had no gene match. CDR3 sequence: CASSRQGAAEKLFF. The CDR3 DNA sequence: TGTGCCAGCAGCCGCCAGGGGGCCGCTGAAAAACTGTTTTTT.

The chain couples TRBV7-9 to TRBJ1-2, with D hard to call. CDR1 SEHNR and CDR2 FQNEAQ come from the germline V gene (reference sequence). V lost 5 bases and J 6 bases, leaving 10 bases between the germline ends. The CDR3 runs 12 residues. The CDR3 DNA is TGTGCCAGCAGCCTAGGCGGGGATGGCTACACCTTC. It yields the protein CASSLGGDGYTF.

This chain connects TRBV5-1 to TRBJ1-2, with TRBD1 identical over 10 bases. CDR1 and CDR2 (germline): SGHRS, YFSETQ. The CDR3 contains 16 residues. Trimming removed 5 bases from V and 8 bases from J; junction bases left unmatched: 15. The CDR3 loop is CASRDVKRDRGYGYTF. The CDR3 DNA is TGCGCCAGCAGGGATGTAAAAAGGGACAGGGGTTACGGCTACACCTTC.

The gene calls are TRBV19 and TRBJ2-1, with 9 positions matching TRBD2. Losses at the gene ends were 6 bases for V and 0 bases for J; bases not matched to a gene: 6. In germline, CDR1 is LNHDA, CDR2 SQIVND (reference sequence). The CDR3 consists of 16 residues. The CDR3 protein is CASRTSGSSSYNEQFF. The CDR3 DNA reads TGTGCCAGTAGAACTAGCGGGTCCAGCTCCTACAATGAGCAGTTCTTC.

The genes are TRBV2 and TRBJ2-1; D may be TRBD2 (6 bases). Trimming pared 6 bases from V and 7 bases from J, leaving 16 bases between. Germline V gene sequence: CDR1 SNHLY, CDR2 FYNNEI. CDR3 length: 14 amino acids. CDR3 residues: CASRIEGGNNEQFF. Written as DNA, the CDR3 is TGTGCCAGCAGGATTGAAGGAGGGAATAATGAGCAGTTCTTC.

The chain joins TRBV18 to TRBJ2-7; 10 bases agree with TRBD1. Germline V gene sequence: CDR1 KGHSH, CDR2 LQKENI. The J segment lost 6 bases and the V segment lost 3 bases, leaving 8 bases of the junction unmatched. The CDR3 consists of 15 residues. The CDR3 here is CASSPPGTGVSEQYF. Here the CDR3 DNA reads TGTGCCAGCTCACCCCCAGGGACAGGGGTTAGCGAGCAGTACTTC.

The chain carries TRBV5-4 and TRBJ2-2; TRBD1 aligns across 12 bases. The trim removed 4 bases at V and 7 bases at J, leaving 8 bases unmatched. The germline V gene encodes CDR1 SGHNT and CDR2 YYREEE (reference sequence). This CDR3 contains 16 residues. The CDR3 is CASSPRDRGLGGELFF. As DNA, the CDR3 is TGTGCCAGCAGCCCCCGGGACAGGGGGCTTGGCGGGGAGCTGTTTTTT.

The V call is TRBV9, the J call TRBJ2-1; a possible D gene is TRBD1 (6 bases). Per germline, CDR1 SGDLS and CDR2 YYNGEE. The V end was cut by 3 bases, the J end by 2 bases, with 12 bases between. The CDR3 extends over 15 amino acids. For the CDR3, the DNA is TGTGCCAGCAGCGACAGGGTTGAGCCCTACAATGAGCAGTTCTTC. Its translation: CASSDRVEPYNEQFF.

The gene calls are TRBV6-5 and TRBJ1-5; TRBD1 matches 9 bases. With 6 bases clipped from V and 5 bases from J, the junction kept 8 bases outside the gene matches. The germline CDR1 and CDR2 sequences are MNHEY and SVGAGI. CDR3 length equals 15 residues. The CDR3 reads CASSRRGTGYQPQHF. Written as DNA, the CDR3 is TGTGCCAGCAGCCGACGGGGGACAGGGTATCAGCCCCAGCATTTT.

V gene TRBV7-9 combines with J gene TRBJ2-3, with 9 bases aligning to TRBD1. The J segment lost 5 bases and the V segment lost 4 bases, leaving 7 bases of the junction unmatched. Germline CDR1 SEHNR, CDR2 FQNEAQ (reference sequence). The CDR3 runs to 15 residues. The CDR3, as DNA: TGTGCCAGCAGCTCTAGGACAGGGGTGAGAGATACGCAGTATTTT. It yields the protein CASSSRTGVRDTQYF.

This chain uses TRBV11-2 with TRBJ2-7; weak D call: TRBD1 (5 bases). Looked up from germline, CDR1 is SGHAT and CDR2 is FQNNGV. The length of the CDR3 is 16 residues. Trimming cost V 1 base and J 3 bases, with 16 bases left between them. Written as DNA, the CDR3 is TGTGCCAGCAGCTTAGGGACAAGTAGGACCCACTACGAGCAGTACTTC. It is translated as CASSLGTSRTHYEQYF.

In regard to this clone: The same CDR3 can be traced to other DNA sequences in this sample. V is TRBV29-1 and J is TRBJ2-7; no clear D. Germline V gives CDR1 SQVTM, CDR2 ANQGSEA. This CDR3 spans 11 amino acids. Trimming took off 1 base at V and 3 bases at J, with 4 bases between the two ends. The CDR3 sequence: CSVEGSYEQYF. CDR3 in DNA: TGCAGCGTTGAAGGCAGCTACGAGCAGTACTTC.

The genes are TRBV9 and TRBJ2-7; tentative D call: TRBD2 (6 bases). Germline values: CDR1 SGDLS, CDR2 YYNGEE. CDR3 length equals 15 residues. The V gene lost 0 bases and the J gene lost 3 bases, with 13 bases spanning the gap. The CDR3, as DNA: TGTGCCAGCAGCGTAGCGGCGGGATGGGTCTACGAGCAGTACTTC. Protein: CASSVAAGWVYEQYF.

The gene calls are TRBV5-1 and TRBJ2-2; 7 bases agree with TRBD2. V shed 3 bases and J 4 bases; nucleotides not matched to a gene: 3. Per germline, CDR1 SGHRS and CDR2 YFSETQ. CDR3 length: 14 residues. The CDR3 DNA reads as TGCGCCAGCAGCTCGCGGGAGTTCACCGGGGAGCTGTTTTTT. Its protein product is CASSSREFTGELFF. Full variable domain (rest looked up from reference TRBV5-1 and TRBJ2-2): KAGVTQTPRYLIKTRGQQVTLSCSPISGHRSVSWYQQTPGQGLQFLFEYFSETQRNKGNFPGRFSGRQFSNSRSEMNVSTLELGDSALYLCASSSREFTGELFFGEGSRLTVL.